This T cell receptor (beta chain) was recorded in a study of T-cell reconstitution after alpha-beta-depleted transplantation in children. A TCRbeta library incorporating unique molecular identifiers was prepared. TCRdb analysed the PCR reads with MiXCR anew, one entry per CDR3 protein. Of a few hundred thousand distinct CDR3 sequences in the sample, roughly 25% are singletons; the top ten hold about 5%. Per germline, CDR1 MGHDK and CDR2 SYGVNS. The CDR3 totals 14 residues. Trimming removed 4 bases at V and 6 bases at J, with 15 bases between. Study-level results: One year post-transplant, T-cell counts and diversity were largely derived from T cells produced anew. About two months after transplant, alpha-beta T cells reportedly came from several hundred expanded graft clones. From surviving recipient T cells and thymic progenitors came the high day-60 TCRbeta diversity observed in some patients.

Comments on this clonotype: The antigen remains undetermined.

This chain links TRBV25-1 with TRBJ1-1; weak D call: TRBD1 (6 bases). The clonotype originates from a female patient between 2 and 15 years old who had a stem cell transplant for congenital amegakaryocytic thrombocytopenia, so the T cells may come from the graft donor. The input for sequencing was PBMCs, mostly from graft donor cells, taken 360 days after TCRalphabeta/CD19-depleted stem cell transplant. CDR3 nucleotides: TGTGCCAGCAGTGCCGGACAGAAGGTACCTGAAGCTTTCTTT. This codes for CASSAGQKVPEAFF.